The sequence of this T cell receptor (beta chain) was determined in a study of control samples from healthy donors and cancer patients. Assay used: immunoSEQ multiplex PCR; TCRdb lists only in-frame clones, some missing. The table shows about 200,000 clones, with about 90% occurring only once. The sequence derives from a man aged 25 to 40 in good health. Sequences were obtained from blood.

The CDR3 protein is CASSQDPSNSPLHF. DNA for the CDR3: TGCGCCAGCAGCCAAGATCCTAGTAATTCACCCCTCCACTTT. The V and J genes are TRBV4-1 and TRBJ1-6; no firm D call. The germline gives CDR1 MGHRA, CDR2 YSYEKL. V lost 0 bases and J lost 6, with 6 bases in between. The CDR3 totals 14 residues.